The entry that follows covers one TCR beta chain sequence. What it binds is unknown. The data were taken from a study of T cells expressing NK-cell markers. Study details: The authors sequenced eight donors, of whom seven were HCMV-seropositive and one was seronegative. Overall study findings and caveats: For a handful of donors, these clonotypes were likewise the leading ones in the CD3+CD56-NKG2C+ fraction.

It was by 5'RACE template switching with UMIs that TCR beta cDNA was made. TCRdb reprocessed the 5' RACE reads; each CDR3 protein has one entry and no DNA is given. This sample carries about 260,000 distinct CDR3 sequences, with about 4.2% going to the ten biggest clones. Source material: blood T cells: a sorted CD56 or NKG2C T cell subset, CD4+ or CD8+ T cells, or bulk PBMC T cells (not recorded which). The source of this sequence is a woman between 18 and 69 years old in good health.

The CDR3 spells CASMEGGQETQYF. The chain has TRBV5-1 and TRBJ2-5; TCRdb returns TRBD1, unconfirmable since there is no DNA. The germline gives CDR1 SGHRS, CDR2 YFSETQ. The CDR3 is made up of 13 amino acids.